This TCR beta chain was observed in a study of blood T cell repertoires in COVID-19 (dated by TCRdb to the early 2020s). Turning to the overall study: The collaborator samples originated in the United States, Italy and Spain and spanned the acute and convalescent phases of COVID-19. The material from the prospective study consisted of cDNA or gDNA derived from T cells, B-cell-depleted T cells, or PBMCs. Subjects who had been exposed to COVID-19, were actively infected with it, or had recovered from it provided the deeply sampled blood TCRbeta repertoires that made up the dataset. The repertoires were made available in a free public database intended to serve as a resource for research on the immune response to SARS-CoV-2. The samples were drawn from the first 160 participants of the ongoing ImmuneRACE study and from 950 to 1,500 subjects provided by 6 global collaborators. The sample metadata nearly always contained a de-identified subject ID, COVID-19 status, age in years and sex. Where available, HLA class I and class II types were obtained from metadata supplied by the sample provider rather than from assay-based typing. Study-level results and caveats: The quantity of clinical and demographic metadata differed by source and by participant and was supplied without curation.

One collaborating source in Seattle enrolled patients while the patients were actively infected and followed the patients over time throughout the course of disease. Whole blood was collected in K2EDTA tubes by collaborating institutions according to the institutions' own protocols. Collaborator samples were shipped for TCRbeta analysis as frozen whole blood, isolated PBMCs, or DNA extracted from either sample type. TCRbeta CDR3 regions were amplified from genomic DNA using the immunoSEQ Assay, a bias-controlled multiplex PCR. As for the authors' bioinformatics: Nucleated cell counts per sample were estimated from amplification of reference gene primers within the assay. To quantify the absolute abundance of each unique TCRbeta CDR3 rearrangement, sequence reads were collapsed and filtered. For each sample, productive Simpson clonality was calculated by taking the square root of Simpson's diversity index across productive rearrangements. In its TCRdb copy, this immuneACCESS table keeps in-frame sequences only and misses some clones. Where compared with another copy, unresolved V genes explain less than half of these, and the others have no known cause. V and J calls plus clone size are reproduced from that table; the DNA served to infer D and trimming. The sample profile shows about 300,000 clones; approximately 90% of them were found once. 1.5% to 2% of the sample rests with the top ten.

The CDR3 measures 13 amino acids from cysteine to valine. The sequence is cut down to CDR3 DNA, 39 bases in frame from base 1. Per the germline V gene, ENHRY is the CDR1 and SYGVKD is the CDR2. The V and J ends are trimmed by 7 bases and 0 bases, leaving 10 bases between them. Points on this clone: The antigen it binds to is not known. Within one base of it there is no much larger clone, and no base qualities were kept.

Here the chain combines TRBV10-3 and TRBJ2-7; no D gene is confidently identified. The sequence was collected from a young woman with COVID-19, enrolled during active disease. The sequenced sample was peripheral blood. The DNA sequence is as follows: TGTGCCATCACCCCAGGTCCCTCCTACGAGCAGTACGTC. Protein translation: CAITPGPSYEQYV.